This is a list of T cell receptor beta chains from one sample in a study of TIL therapy for anti-PD-1-resistant metastatic lung cancer. Profiling relied on immunoSEQ multiplex PCR, and the TCRdb table lists in-frame clones only, not all of them. The table shows 25,000 to 35,000 clones, with 60% to 80% occurring only once. The sequencing used blood, collected at baseline. The receptors here all came from a woman aged 25-85 years with non-small cell lung cancer. CDR3s include the opening cysteine and the closing phenylalanine or tryptophan. Fields, in order: CDR3 DNA, CDR3 protein, J gene, D gene, V gene, clone size. The D gene is left open where the match is weak. Size is stated for part of the rows, as once, few or many counts, or as a class when the clone is expanded.

TGTGCCAGCAGCTTAAGGACAGGGCTTAAAAATGAAAAACTGTTTTTT CASSLRTGLKNEKLFF TRBJ1-4 TRBD1 TRBV7-6 -
TGTGCCAGCCGGACGGGAGACGCGGATACGCAGTATTTT CASRTGDADTQYF TRBJ2-3 - TRBV28 -
TGTGCCAGCAGTGCCACCCCCGACAGCTCCTACGAGCAGTACTTC CASSATPDSSYEQYF TRBJ2-7 - TRBV27 -
TGTGCCAGCAGTGCGACGGATACAGATACGCAGTATTTT CASSATDTDTQYF TRBJ2-3 - TRBV27 -
TGTGCCTGGAATAAAAGGGGTGACACTGAAGCTTTCTTT CAWNKRGDTEAFF TRBJ1-1 - TRBV30 -
TGTGCCAGCAGTCTCAACTCGCTCGGCACCGGGGAGCTGTTTTTT CASSLNSLGTGELFF TRBJ2-2 - TRBV27 -
TGTGCCAGCAGCTTGGAACAGCACTACGAGCAGTACTTC CASSLEQHYEQYF TRBJ2-7 - TRBV5-5 -
TGTGCCAGCTCACAGCAGGGGTCCTCTAGCTCCTACGAGCAGTACTTC CASSQQGSSSSYEQYF TRBJ2-7 - TRBV18 once
TGTGCCAGCTCAACCACTAGCTATGAGCAGTTCTTC CASSTTSYEQFF TRBJ2-1 - TRBV18 -
TGTGCCAGCAGAAAGGGGGGAGCGGAGGGGAACACCGGGGAGCTGTTTTTT CASRKGGAEGNTGELFF TRBJ2-2 - TRBV5-4 -